This entry lists 30 T cell receptor beta chains sequenced from one sample in a study of CD8+ T cells in alopecia areata. Extraction and reverse transcription of RNA yielded cDNA as the sequencing template. The assay was immunoSEQ multiplex PCR, and TCRdb's table has in-frame clones only and misses some. The data contain roughly 200,000 clones, around three fifths of them singletons. Specimen: CD8+ T cells sorted from blood. Receptors were obtained from a human donor in good health.

The chain joins TRBV9 to TRBJ1-2, with D tentatively TRBD1 (6 bases). Between the trimmed V and J ends, which lost 3 bases and 2 bases, there was a span of 14 bases. Per germline, CDR1 SGDLS and CDR2 YYNGEE. CDR3 size: 15 residues. CDR3 amino acids: CASSADLQGNYGYTF. CDR3 nucleotides: TGTGCCAGCAGCGCGGACCTACAGGGAAACTATGGCTACACCTTC.

The chain uses TRBV9 and TRBJ1-2; D unresolved. This CDR3 spans 11 amino acids. The germline V gene encodes CDR1 SGDLS and CDR2 YYNGEE. V lost 0 bases, J lost 10 bases, and 7 bases lay in between. The CDR3, as DNA: TGTGCCAGCAGCGTAGGGGAGCACTACACCTTC. This translates into CASSVGEHYTF. Drawing the rest from reference TRBV9 and TRBJ1-2, the complete variable domain is DSGVTQTPKHLITATGQRVTLRCSPRSGDLSVYWYQQSLDQGLQFLIQYYNGEERAKGNILERFSAQQFPDLHSELNLSSLELGDSALYFCASSVGEHYTFGSGTRLTVV.

The table lists this clone with a few counts. CDR3 bases: TGTGCCAGCAGCTCTAATAGCAATCAGCCCCAGCATTTT. Its protein product is CASSSNSNQPQHF. The J gene is TRBJ1-5, the V gene TRBV6-5; D is unclear. V gave up 6 bases and J gave up 0 bases, with 6 bases separating them. In germline, CDR1 is MNHEY, CDR2 SVGAGI. The length of the CDR3 is 13 residues.

J is TRBJ2-5 and V is TRBV11-2, with 11 bases aligning to TRBD1. This CDR3 has 15 amino acids. Germline-derived CDR1 and CDR2 are SGHAT and FQNNGV. The junction had 6 bases not matched to a gene; V was cut back by 4 bases and J by 5 bases. In DNA form, the CDR3 reads TGTGCCAGCAGCTACTGGGACAGGGGGTCGGAGACCCAGTACTTC. Amino acids: CASSYWDRGSETQYF.

The chain links TRBV29-1 to TRBJ2-1; 7 nucleotides agree with TRBD1. The germline gives CDR1 SQVTM, CDR2 ANQGSEA. The CDR3 runs 15 residues. The V segment lost 1 base and the J segment 0 bases; nucleotides outside the gene matches: 3. This CDR3 is CSVEAGTVSYNEQFF. CDR3 nucleotides: TGCAGCGTTGAAGCCGGGACAGTCTCCTACAATGAGCAGTTCTTC.

The chain combines TRBV6-1 with TRBJ2-1; 9 positions agree with TRBD2. The CDR3 covers 12 residues. The germline V gene has CDR1 MNHNS and CDR2 SASEGT. Losses at the gene ends were 3 bases for V and 15 bases for J; bases not matched to a gene: 6. The CDR3 DNA reads as TGTGCCAGCAGTGAGGGAATAGCGGGGGTGTTCTTC. This sequence encodes CASSEGIAGVFF.

The CDR3 bases are TGCGCCAGCAGCCAAGAGGCCCGTGCGGGCACAGATACGCAGTATTTT. It translates to CASSQEARAGTDTQYF. This chain joins TRBV4-1 and TRBJ2-3, with unresolved D. Germline V gene data show CDR1 as MGHRA and CDR2 as YSYEKL. This CDR3 contains 16 residues. Trimming stripped 0 bases from V and 1 base from J, with 11 bases between.

The chain links TRBV27 to TRBJ2-1; the D is unclear. This CDR3 spans 14 amino acids. Trimming left V 2 bases short and J 8 bases short, with 13 bases between. Per germline, CDR1 MNHEY and CDR2 SMNVEV (reference sequence). The CDR3 reads CASSLAVTGDEQFF. The DNA of the CDR3 is TGTGCCAGCAGTTTAGCAGTTACGGGCGATGAGCAGTTCTTC.

CDR3 sequence (DNA): TGCAGCGTTGGACTGGTTGGGGGTAATGAAAAACTGTTTTTT. It translates to CSVGLVGGNEKLFF. The chain has TRBV29-1 and TRBJ1-4, with a possible D match to TRBD1 (5 bases). CDR1 is SQVTM and CDR2 is ANQGSEA in the germline V gene. The CDR3 spans 14 residues. V gave up 4 bases and J gave up 4 bases, with 13 bases separating them. The variable domain in full, completed from reference TRBV29-1 and TRBJ1-4, reads SAVISQKPSRDICQRGTSLTIQCQVDSQVTMMFWYRQQPGQSLTLIATANQGSEATYESGFVIDKFPISRPNLTFSTLTVSNMSPEDSSIYLCSVGLVGGNEKLFFGSGTQLSVL.

This sequence joins TRBV29-1 and TRBJ2-2; D gene ambiguous. This CDR3 has 11 residues. Germline V gene sequence: CDR1 SQVTM, CDR2 ANQGSEA. Trimming pared 5 bases from V and 2 bases from J, leaving 3 bases between. CDR3 sequence (DNA): TGCAGCGTTATAAACACCGGGGAGCTGTTTTTT. This translates into CSVINTGELFF.

This clone was counted a few times. V usage is TRBV19 and J usage is TRBJ2-7; maybe TRBD2 (6 bases). V was shortened by 5 bases and J by 3 bases, with 11 bases between the two germline ends. The length of the CDR3 is 13 residues. CDR1 is LNHDA, CDR2 SQIVND, per germline (reference sequence). In nucleotides, the CDR3 is TGTGCCAGTAGTGCGGGACTTGGCTACGAGCAGTACTTC. Its translation is CASSAGLGYEQYF. Full variable domain (outside the CDR3, taken from reference TRBV19 and TRBJ2-7): DGGITQSPKYLFRKEGQNVTLSCEQNLNHDAMYWYRQDPGQGLRLIYYSQIVNDFQKGDIAEGYSVSREKKESFPLTVTSAQKNPTAFYLCASSAGLGYEQYFGPGTRLTVT.

The CDR3 is CASSVGSPRETQYF. Written as DNA, the CDR3 is TGTGCCAGCAGCGTCGGGAGCCCTCGGGAGACCCAGTACTTC. V is TRBV9 and J is TRBJ2-5; a weak D match, TRBD2 (6 bases). Germline V gene sequence: CDR1 SGDLS, CDR2 YYNGEE. V was clipped by 2 bases and J by 5 bases, with 13 bases between them. The CDR3 runs to 14 residues.

The chain employs TRBV4-1 and TRBJ1-1; TRBD1 matches 8 bases. Losses at the gene ends were 3 bases for V and 3 bases for J; bases not matched to a gene: 9. The CDR3 runs to 16 residues. The germline CDR1 and CDR2 sequences are MGHRA and YSYEKL. The CDR3 region has the DNA TGCGCCAGCAGCCAGGCGGACAGGGAGTTGGACACTGAAGCTTTCTTT. Encoded protein: CASSQADRELDTEAFF.

V and J are TRBV15 and TRBJ2-7; 8 positions agree with TRBD2. In germline, CDR1 is LNHNV, CDR2 YYDKDF (reference sequence). Losses at the gene ends were 2 bases for V and 7 bases for J; bases not matched to a gene: 10. The CDR3 consists of 15 residues. The CDR3 DNA reads TGTGCCACCAGCAGACGTGTCGGGGGGGCCGAAGAGCAGTACTTC. Protein sequence: CATSRRVGGAEEQYF. The full variable domain, its missing parts supplied by reference TRBV15 and TRBJ2-7, is DAMVIQNPRYQVTQFGKPVTLSCSQTLNHNVMYWYQQKSSQAPKLLFHYYDKDFNNEADTPDNFQSRRPNTSFCFLDIRSPGLGDTAMYLCATSRRVGGAEEQYFGPGTRLTVT.

The V and J genes are TRBV5-1 and TRBJ2-1, with D tentatively TRBD1 (5 bases). In germline, CDR1 is SGHRS, CDR2 YFSETQ. The CDR3 has 15 amino acids. With 1 base removed from V and 8 bases from J, the gap between germline ends came to 16 bases. The CDR3 nucleotides read TGCGCCAGCAGCTTGAGTTCCCAGGGCGGCGATGAGCAGTTCTTC. Residues: CASSLSSQGGDEQFF. Variable domain in full (rest from reference TRBV5-1 and TRBJ2-1): KAGVTQTPRYLIKTRGQQVTLSCSPISGHRSVSWYQQTPGQGLQFLFEYFSETQRNKGNFPGRFSGRQFSNSRSEMNVSTLELGDSALYLCASSLSSQGGDEQFFGPGTRLTVL.

This clone came up once. This chain links TRBV5-4 with TRBJ1-2, with 9 bases aligning to TRBD1. The CDR3 length is 14 residues. Germline loops: CDR1 SGHNT, CDR2 YYREEE (reference sequence). Germline trimming cut 3 bases from V and 4 bases from J; bases unmatched to any gene: 4. The CDR3 DNA reads as TGTGCCAGCAGCTCCGGACAGGGGTTCTATGGCTACACCTTC. Translated, it gives CASSSGQGFYGYTF.

There are a few counts of this clone. The CDR3 loop reads CASRGSDSSGEQYF. The CDR3 coding sequence is TGTGCCAGCAGAGGTTCGGACAGTTCGGGCGAGCAGTACTTC. The genes are TRBV2 and TRBJ2-7, with D perhaps TRBD1 (6 bases). V was pared by 6 bases and J by 6 bases, with 18 bases between. The CDR3 loop spans 14 amino acids. Germline V gene lookup returns CDR1 SNHLY and CDR2 FYNNEI.

This clone has more than one count but fewer than ten. V gene TRBV7-3 combines with J gene TRBJ2-1, with D maybe TRBD1 (6 bases). The CDR3 covers 15 residues. Germline CDR1 SGHTA, CDR2 FQGTGA. The ends were cut back, 5 bases at V and 1 base at J, with 12 bases in the middle. CDR3 sequence reads: CASSRTTGSYNEQFF. CDR3 DNA sequence: TGTGCCAGCAGCCGAACGACAGGATCCTACAATGAGCAGTTCTTC.

The gene calls are TRBV30 and TRBJ2-2, with D perhaps TRBD1 or TRBD2 (5 bases each). Germline assignment: CDR1 GTSNPN and CDR2 SVGIG (reference sequence). The CDR3 contains 14 residues. V shed 2 bases and J shed 4 bases, with 11 bases lying between them. The CDR3 DNA is TGTGCCTGGAGTATGGGACGGTTCACCGGGGAGCTGTTTTTT. Encoded protein: CAWSMGRFTGELFF.

This clone came up a few times. The chain couples TRBV18 to TRBJ2-7; 11 bases fit TRBD1. V was clipped by 1 base and J by 6 bases; unmatched bases: 2. This CDR3 comprises 14 residues. Germline CDR1 and CDR2: KGHSH and LQKENI. CDR3 in amino acids: CASSPRDRGGEQYF. The CDR3 DNA sequence: TGTGCCAGCTCACCACGGGACAGGGGGGGCGAGCAGTACTTC.

This clone was recorded a few times. The rearrangement links TRBV2 to TRBJ1-4, with a weak D call TRBD1 (6 bases). In germline, CDR1 is SNHLY, CDR2 FYNNEI. The CDR3 covers 15 residues. V lost 3 bases to trimming and J lost 5 bases, with 13 bases between them. DNA for the CDR3: TGTGCCAGCAGTGACCCGGGAGGGGGGAATGAAAAACTGTTTTTT. Its protein product is CASSDPGGGNEKLFF.

This clone showed up just a few times. The chain joins TRBV7-9 to TRBJ2-7; 8 bases are shared with TRBD1. Trimming cost V 1 base and J 4 bases; bases outside gene matches: 9. This CDR3 contains 16 residues. Germline V gene data show CDR1 as SEHNR and CDR2 as FQNEAQ (reference sequence). The CDR3 loop reads CASSLDLGQGLYEQYF. In nucleotides, the CDR3 is TGTGCCAGCAGCTTAGATCTCGGACAGGGTCTGTACGAGCAGTACTTC.

This clone was counted only a few times. This chain uses TRBV14 with TRBJ1-1; D not resolved. The length of the CDR3 is 13 residues. V lost 2 bases and J 6 bases, leaving 10 bases between the germline ends. Germline loops: CDR1 SGHDN, CDR2 FVKESK. Here the CDR3 reads CASSQLPGSEAFF. The CDR3 DNA follows: TGTGCCAGCAGCCAATTACCAGGCTCTGAAGCTTTCTTT.

The CDR3 here is CASSFYSTDTQYF. The CDR3 nucleotides are TGTGCCAGCAGCTTTTATAGCACAGATACGCAGTATTTT. The chain employs TRBV7-9 and TRBJ2-3; no reliable D call. Germline CDR1 reads SEHNR; CDR2 reads FQNEAQ (reference sequence). The V gene lost 3 bases and the J gene lost 0 bases, with 4 bases spanning the gap. The CDR3 totals 13 residues.

This clone was picked up many times. V and J are TRBV19 and TRBJ2-1; tentatively, D is TRBD1 or TRBD2 (5 bases each). The CDR3 length is 14 residues. The germline V and J ends were trimmed by 5 bases and 4 bases, with 12 bases remaining between them. CDR1 is LNHDA and CDR2 is SQIVND in the germline V gene (reference sequence). The CDR3 loop reads CASSDRGGYNEQFF. As DNA, the CDR3 is TGTGCCAGTAGTGATCGGGGCGGGTACAATGAGCAGTTCTTC.

This chain links TRBV9 with TRBJ2-5; 8 bases map to TRBD2. The CDR3 contains 14 residues. Germline V CDR1 and CDR2: SGDLS, YYNGEE. J gave up 1 base and V 4 bases, and 3 bases lay outside the gene matches. The CDR3 bases are TGTGCCAGCAGCCCCGGGGGGGCCCAAGAGACCCAGTACTTC. Protein: CASSPGGAQETQYF.

The chain is built from TRBV15 and TRBJ1-1; D uncertain. In germline, CDR1 is LNHNV, CDR2 YYDKDF (reference sequence). V was clipped by 3 bases and J by 0 bases, with 8 bases between them. The CDR3 runs to 14 residues. CDR3 in DNA: TGTGCCACCAGCAGTCGATCCTTGAACACTGAAGCTTTCTTT. It translates to CATSSRSLNTEAFF. Variable domain in full (rest from reference TRBV15 and TRBJ1-1): DAMVIQNPRYQVTQFGKPVTLSCSQTLNHNVMYWYQQKSSQAPKLLFHYYDKDFNNEADTPDNFQSRRPNTSFCFLDIRSPGLGDTAMYLCATSSRSLNTEAFFGQGTRLTVV.

The CDR3 bases are TGTGCCAGCAGCCAAGGGAGCCGGACTGAAGCTTTCTTT. Amino acids: CASSQGSRTEAFF. This chain uses TRBV13 with TRBJ1-1; D remains ambiguous. The CDR3 length is 13 residues. V was clipped by 5 bases and J by 5 bases, with 12 bases between them. CDR1 PRHDT and CDR2 FYEKMQ come from the germline V gene (reference sequence). The variable domain in full, with the rest retrieved from reference TRBV13 and TRBJ1-1, is AAGVIQSPRHLIKEKRETATLKCYPIPRHDTVYWYQQGPGQDPQFLISFYEKMQSDKGSIPDRFSAQQFSDYHSELNMSSLELGDSALYFCASSQGSRTEAFFGQGTRLTVV.

The V and J genes are TRBV6-6 and TRBJ2-5; D gene uncertain. The CDR3 is 12 amino acids. In germline, CDR1 is MNHNY, CDR2 SVGAGI (reference sequence). V gave up 10 bases and J gave up 3 bases, with 12 bases separating them. The CDR3 DNA is TGTGCCACCGGACCTTCCAAAGAGACCCAGTACTTC. Its translation is CATGPSKETQYF.

This clone was recorded a few times. This chain connects TRBV14 to TRBJ1-4; D may be TRBD1 (5 bases). The CDR3 spans 17 residues. V shed 0 bases and J shed 0 bases, with 11 bases lying between them. The germline gives CDR1 SGHDN, CDR2 FVKESK. In DNA form, the CDR3 reads TGTGCCAGCAGCCAAGAGTTCCGGGGGTCAACTAATGAAAAACTGTTTTTT. This translates into CASSQEFRGSTNEKLFF.